These 28 T cell receptor beta chains came from one sample sequenced in a study of blood T cell repertoires in COVID-19 (dated by TCRdb to about 2020). The method behind the library was the immunoSEQ multiplex PCR assay. This is the immuneACCESS table as TCRdb keeps it, with only in-frame sequences that have V and J called. A part of the clones is gone; compared with another copy, unresolved V genes explain less than half, and the rest is unexplained. The sample records approximately 170,000 clones, just over 90% of which are singletons. The ten largest clonotypes hold around 5.1% of the sample. Sequencing was carried out using peripheral blood. These receptors were taken from a man aged 18-30 years with COVID-19, enrolled during active disease.

V and J are TRBV7-2 and TRBJ1-5; 9 bases are a match to TRBD1. Germline CDR1 is SGHTA and CDR2 is FQGNSA. CDR3 size: 14 residues. J gave up 7 bases and V 4 bases, and 5 bases lay outside the gene matches. The CDR3 nucleotides read TGTGCCAGCAGCTCGACAGGGGGGCGGCAGCCCCAGCATTTT. Translating gives CASSSTGGRQPQHF.

This clone was picked up one time. The J gene is TRBJ2-3, the V gene TRBV9; D remains ambiguous. Trimming removed 0 bases at V and 2 bases at J, with 10 bases between. CDR1 is SGDLS, CDR2 YYNGEE, per germline. The CDR3 sequence is 15 residues long. CDR3 region: CASSVVARSTDTQYF. CDR3 in DNA: TGTGCCAGCAGCGTAGTCGCGAGGTCCACAGATACGCAGTATTTT. The variable domain in full, with the rest retrieved from reference TRBV9 and TRBJ2-3, is DSGVTQTPKHLITATGQRVTLRCSPRSGDLSVYWYQQSLDQGLQFLIQYYNGEERAKGNILERFSAQQFPDLHSELNLSSLELGDSALYFCASSVVARSTDTQYFGPGTRLTVL.

A few counts support this clone. The rearrangement joins TRBV7-9 to TRBJ1-1; 8 nucleotides agree with TRBD1. Germline-derived CDR1 and CDR2 are SEHNR and FQNEAQ (reference sequence). J lost 3 bases, V lost 2 bases, and 17 bases had no gene match. The CDR3 loop spans 19 amino acids. CDR3 in DNA: TGTGCCAGCAGCTTAATCCGGTTAGGGACAGGCCTTAAAGACACTGAAGCTTTCTTT. Protein sequence: CASSLIRLGTGLKDTEAFF.

V usage is TRBV7-9 and J usage is TRBJ1-2; D is ambiguous. CDR1 and CDR2 from the germline V gene are SEHNR and FQNEAQ (reference sequence). This CDR3 is built from 13 residues. Deletions cut 11 bases from V and 0 bases from J, with 13 bases between. CDR3: CAAPRPTNYGYTF. As DNA, the CDR3 is TGTGCCGCCCCCAGGCCTACTAACTATGGCTACACCTTC.

The gene calls are TRBV28 and TRBJ2-2; 8 bases match TRBD2. The germline gives CDR1 MDHEN, CDR2 SYDVKM. Trimming at V came to 3 bases and at J to 5 bases, leaving 8 bases not matched to a gene. The CDR3 is made up of 16 amino acids. CDR3 sequence reads: CASSLSGTRRTGELFF. Here the CDR3 DNA reads TGTGCCAGCAGTTTGTCAGGGACTAGAAGGACCGGGGAGCTGTTTTTT.

The rearrangement joins TRBV28 to TRBJ2-1, with 11 nucleotides matching TRBD2. V was pared by 6 bases and J by 7 bases, with 8 bases of the junction left unmatched. The CDR3 loop spans 15 amino acids. CDR1 MDHEN and CDR2 SYDVKM come from the germline V gene. For the CDR3, the DNA is TGTGCCAGCAGGGGAATAGCGGGAGGGCCGAATGAGCAGTTCTTC. Its protein is CASRGIAGGPNEQFF.

The sample holds one count of this clone. The CDR3 DNA follows: TGTGCCAGCAGCGGGACTTCTAGCACAGATACGCAGTATTTT. It translates to CASSGTSSTDTQYF. The chain is built from TRBV5-4 and TRBJ2-3, with D possibly TRBD2 on 6 matching bases. CDR3 length equals 14 residues. Per germline, CDR1 SGHNT and CDR2 YYREEE (reference sequence). V was clipped by 4 bases and J by 0 bases, with 9 bases between them.

This chain uses TRBV6-2 or TRBV6-3 with TRBJ1-5; D is undetermined. The germline V gene encodes CDR1 MNHEY and CDR2 SVGEGT. With 5 bases removed from V and 0 bases from J, the gap between germline ends came to 8 bases. This CDR3 contains 14 residues. CDR3 DNA sequence: TGTGCCAGCAGTCCCCAAATTAGCAATCAGCCCCAGCATTTT. As protein: CASSPQISNQPQHF.

The rearrangement joins TRBV4-3 to TRBJ1-1, with a weak D call TRBD1 (6 bases). The CDR3 loop spans 12 amino acids. V lost 4 bases and J 10 bases, leaving 13 bases between the germline ends. Per germline, CDR1 LGHNA and CDR2 YSLEER. The CDR3 region has the DNA TGCGCCAGCAGCCGCAGGGGTACAGGAGCTTTCTTT. Its protein product is CASSRRGTGAFF.

The rearrangement joins TRBV7-3 to TRBJ2-6; the D is unclear. CDR3 length: 15 amino acids. Germline V gene sequence: CDR1 SGHTA, CDR2 FQGTGA. Between the trimmed V and J ends, which lost 6 bases and 1 base, there was a span of 10 bases. CDR3 nucleotide sequence: TGTGCCAGCAGTACCACCAGGTCTGGGGCCAACGTCCTGACTTTC. Encoded protein: CASSTTRSGANVLTF. The full variable domain, completed using reference TRBV7-3 and TRBJ2-6, is GAGVSQTPSNKVTEKGKYVELRCDPISGHTALYWYRQSLGQGPEFLIYFQGTGAADDSGLPNDRFFAVRPEGSVSTLKIQRTERGDSAVYLCASSTTRSGANVLTFGAGSRLTVL.

The chain uses TRBV18 and TRBJ1-3, with D tentatively TRBD1 (6 bases). Germline CDR1 reads KGHSH; CDR2 reads LQKENI. This CDR3 has 17 amino acids. V was pared by 2 bases and J by 0 bases, with 14 bases between. The chain's CDR3 is CASSPRSQGSSGNTIYF. Written as DNA, the CDR3 is TGTGCCAGCTCACCAAGGTCACAGGGCTCCTCTGGAAACACCATATATTTT.

The V call is TRBV29-1, the J call TRBJ2-7; TRBD1 might be the D (6 bases). Germline V lookup: CDR1 SQVTM, CDR2 ANQGSEA. Trimming left V 2 bases short and J 2 bases short, with 13 bases between. This CDR3 region has 14 residues. The CDR3, as DNA: TGCAGCGTTGAATGGGCAGGGGATGCCTACGAGCAGTACTTC. This sequence encodes CSVEWAGDAYEQYF.

This clone was seen once. The rearrangement links TRBV6-2 or TRBV6-3 to TRBJ2-1, with a possible D match to TRBD2 (6 bases). V lost 3 bases to trimming and J lost 9 bases, with 18 bases between them. The length of the CDR3 is 15 residues. Germline-derived CDR1 and CDR2 are MNHEY and SVGEGT. The CDR3 DNA follows: TGTGCCAGCAGTTATGCGGGACTTATTTATAGTGAGCAGTTCTTC. As protein: CASSYAGLIYSEQFF.

The chain joins TRBV9 to TRBJ2-1; D might be TRBD2 (5 bases). Germline CDR1 SGDLS, CDR2 YYNGEE. The length of the CDR3 is 16 residues. V lost 2 bases and J 0 bases, leaving 12 bases between the germline ends. The CDR3, as DNA: TGTGCCAGCAGCGTTGGGCGGGCCAGCTCCTACAATGAGCAGTTCTTC. It encodes CASSVGRASSYNEQFF.

The chain has TRBV30 and TRBJ2-7, with 12 bases fitting TRBD1. V gave up 3 bases and J gave up 4 bases; unmatched junction bases: 10. Germline assignment: CDR1 GTSNPN and CDR2 SVGIG (reference sequence). The CDR3 runs to 16 residues. The CDR3 reads CAWSPIRDRGQYEQYF. CDR3 DNA: TGTGCCTGGAGCCCTATCCGGGACAGGGGGCAATACGAGCAGTACTTC.

The rearrangement uses TRBV28 and TRBJ2-2; 10 bases align to TRBD1. CDR1 and CDR2 from the germline V gene are MDHEN and SYDVKM. The V and J ends lost 6 bases and 6 bases, in that order; junction bases with no gene match: 4. This CDR3 has 14 residues. The CDR3 sequence: CASRTGGVAGELFF. The CDR3 DNA is TGTGCCAGCAGGACAGGGGGCGTTGCCGGGGAGCTGTTTTTT.

As for this clone: An end of the junction does not agree with germline; a read error may underlie this. This chain connects TRBV5-6 to TRBJ1-4; D gene uncertain. The CDR3 totals 14 residues. The germline CDR1 and CDR2 sequences are SGHDT and YYEEEE. CDR3 sequence: CASSLAPVHEKLLF. CDR3 coding DNA: TGTGCCAGCAGCTTGGCGCCGGTTCACGAAAAACTGCTTTTT.

This chain joins TRBV4-2 and TRBJ2-5, with 10 nucleotides matching TRBD2. This CDR3 is built from 17 residues. Germline V gene lookup returns CDR1 LGHNA and CDR2 YNFKEQ. The V gene end was trimmed by 0 bases and the J gene end by 4 bases; junction bases not matched to a gene: 8. CDR3 sequence (DNA): TGTGCCAGCAGCCAAGATCTAGCGGGAGAATTGGGAGAGACCCAGTACTTC. It codes for CASSQDLAGELGETQYF.

The chain combines TRBV9 with TRBJ2-7; the D is unclear. Trimming cost V 4 bases and J 1 base, with 12 bases left between them. The CDR3 is 14 residues long. CDR1 SGDLS and CDR2 YYNGEE come from the germline V gene. The CDR3 nucleotides are TGTGCCAGCAGCTCCCGGTACGAATCCTACGAGCAGTACTTC. Protein sequence: CASSSRYESYEQYF.

The J gene is TRBJ2-2, the V gene TRBV5-5; 7 bases are shared with TRBD1. V lost 5 bases to trimming and J lost 7 bases; unmatched junction nucleotides: 8. Germline CDR1 and CDR2: SGHKS and YYEKEE (reference sequence). The CDR3 totals 14 residues. CDR3 in amino acids: CASSFGTGVGELFF. The CDR3 DNA reads TGTGCCAGCAGTTTCGGAACAGGGGTCGGGGAGCTGTTTTTT.

The genes are TRBV7-2 and TRBJ1-1; TRBD1 matches 8 bases. In germline, CDR1 is SGHTA, CDR2 FQGNSA. V was pared by 1 base and J by 1 base, with 11 bases of the junction left unmatched. The CDR3 covers 18 residues. CDR3 loop: CASSLVLIGGQANTEAFF. The CDR3, as DNA: TGTGCCAGCAGCTTAGTGTTAATAGGGGGACAGGCGAACACTGAAGCTTTCTTT.

The chain links TRBV5-6 to TRBJ2-7; 8 nucleotides match TRBD2. V was pared by 1 base and J by 1 base, with 7 bases of the junction left unmatched. The V gene's germline CDR1 is SGHDT and CDR2 YYEEEE. The length of the CDR3 is 16 residues. CDR3 region: CASSLPGGPNSYEQYF. In DNA form, the CDR3 reads TGTGCCAGCAGCTTGCCGGGAGGGCCGAATTCCTACGAGCAGTACTTC.

The chain employs TRBV9 and TRBJ1-2, with 12 bases matching TRBD1. The length of the CDR3 is 15 residues. CDR1 is SGDLS, CDR2 YYNGEE, per germline. Unmatched junction bases numbered 4, after V lost 3 bases and J lost 4 bases. The CDR3 region is CASSAPGQGAYGYTF. In DNA, the CDR3 is TGTGCCAGCAGCGCCCCGGGACAGGGGGCCTATGGCTACACCTTC.

The V and J genes are TRBV19 and TRBJ2-1, with TRBD2 matching 7 bases. The CDR3 covers 12 residues. J lost 15 bases, V lost 3 bases, and 8 bases had no gene match. Germline CDR1 and CDR2: LNHDA and SQIVND (reference sequence). CDR3 coding DNA: TGTGCCAGTAGTATTTCAGGGAGGGCCCCGTTCTTC. Translated: CASSISGRAPFF.

The chain uses TRBV7-9 and TRBJ2-7; D perhaps matches TRBD2 (6 bases). Trimming left V 5 bases short and J 2 bases short, with 13 bases between. The CDR3 has 14 residues. CDR1 and CDR2 from the germline V gene are SEHNR and FQNEAQ (reference sequence). Here the CDR3 reads CASSHRLVPYEQYF. In DNA, the CDR3 is TGTGCCAGCAGCCACCGACTAGTTCCCTACGAGCAGTACTTC.

The chain carries TRBV19 and TRBJ2-1; D is possibly TRBD2 (5 bases). Germline V gene sequence: CDR1 LNHDA, CDR2 SQIVND (reference sequence). V was clipped by 5 bases and J by 8 bases, with 19 bases between them. The CDR3 is made up of 15 amino acids. CDR3 nucleotide sequence: TGTGCCAGTAGTCCCTGGGGAGCCCGGTTCGATGAGCAGTTCTTC. Translated, it gives CASSPWGARFDEQFF.

This chain joins TRBV7-9 and TRBJ2-7; 9 positions agree with TRBD1. Trimming removed 5 bases from V and 2 bases from J; junction bases left unmatched: 10. The CDR3 totals 16 residues. Germline assignment: CDR1 SEHNR and CDR2 FQNEAQ (reference sequence). CDR3: CASSPTRDRVTYEQYF. The CDR3, as DNA: TGTGCCAGCAGCCCCACCCGGGACAGGGTTACCTACGAGCAGTACTTC.

The genes are TRBV28 and TRBJ2-3; 7 positions agree with TRBD2. Germline assignment: CDR1 MDHEN and CDR2 SYDVKM. This CDR3 has 15 residues. Losses at the gene ends were 3 bases for V and 0 bases for J; bases not matched to a gene: 3. This CDR3 reads CASSFWEGSTDTQYF. For the CDR3, the DNA is TGTGCCAGCAGTTTTTGGGAGGGAAGCACAGATACGCAGTATTTT. Full variable domain (remainder filled in from reference TRBV28 and TRBJ2-3): DVKVTQSSRYLVKRTGEKVFLECVQDMDHENMFWYRQDPGLGLRLIYFSYDVKMKEKGDIPEGYSVSREKKERFSLILESASTNQTSMYLCASSFWEGSTDTQYFGPGTRLTVL.